These T cell receptor beta chains were read from a single sample in a study of blood T cells in healthy people across ages. Using its own MiXCR run on the 5' RACE reads, TCRdb lists one record per CDR3 protein. The sample lists roughly 1,800,000 distinct CDR3 sequences; roughly 50% were seen once. The sample consisted of blood. The receptors here all came from a middle-aged woman in good health. The CDR3 runs from the conserved cysteine through the conserved F or W. The D gene is left open where the match is weak. Clone size is stated in some rows and not others, as once, few, many or a class when expanded.

clone size: once; J gene: TRBJ2-7; D gene: TRBD1; V gene: TRBV7-9; CDR3 DNA: TGTGCCAGCAGCCAAATCGGGACAGTCTACGAGCAGTACTTC; CDR3 protein: CASSQIGTVYEQYF
clone size: -; J gene: TRBJ2-4; D gene: TRBD1; V gene: TRBV28; CDR3 DNA: TGTGCCAGCAGTTCCGGACAGGTCAAAAACATTCAGTACTTC; CDR3 protein: CASSSGQVKNIQYF
clone size: few; J gene: TRBJ2-6; D gene: TRBD2; V gene: TRBV7-2; CDR3 DNA: TGTGCCAGCAGCCGGGGACTCGGGAGGTCTGGGGCCAACGTCCTGACTTTC; CDR3 protein: CASSRGLGRSGANVLTF
clone size: -; J gene: TRBJ2-7; D gene: TRBD1; V gene: TRBV7-2; CDR3 DNA: TGTGCCAGCAGCTCAGGCTCCGGGACAGGGACCTACGAGCAGTACTTC; CDR3 protein: CASSSGSGTGTYEQYF
clone size: few; J gene: TRBJ2-7; D gene: TRBD1; V gene: TRBV4-1; CDR3 DNA: TGCGCCAGCAGCGACCGGGACAGGGCGTTCTACGAGCAGTACTTC; CDR3 protein: CASSDRDRAFYEQYF
clone size: few; J gene: TRBJ2-4; D gene: -; V gene: TRBV7-2; CDR3 DNA: TGTGCCAGCAGCTCCGCAGGAGGAAACATTCAGTACTTC; CDR3 protein: CASSSAGGNIQYF
clone size: -; J gene: TRBJ2-3; D gene: TRBD1; V gene: TRBV7-2; CDR3 DNA: TGTGCCAGCAGCGCTACAGGGGCGAATACGCAGTATTTT; CDR3 protein: CASSATGANTQYF
clone size: few; J gene: TRBJ1-6; D gene: TRBD1; V gene: TRBV4-3; CDR3 DNA: TGCGCCAGCAGCCAATGGACAGGATCCTATAATTCACCCCTCCACTTT; CDR3 protein: CASSQWTGSYNSPLHF
clone size: -; J gene: TRBJ2-5; D gene: -; V gene: TRBV5-6; CDR3 DNA: TGTGCCAGCAGCAGCGGACCGGCAGAGGAGACCCAGTACTTC; CDR3 protein: CASSSGPAEETQYF
clone size: -; J gene: TRBJ1-1; D gene: -; V gene: TRBV5-1; CDR3 DNA: TGCGCCAGCAGCCTATCCGGGCGGACGAACACTGAAGCTTTCTTT; CDR3 protein: CASSLSGRTNTEAFF
clone size: -; J gene: TRBJ2-1; D gene: -; V gene: TRBV29-1; CDR3 DNA: TGCAGCGGGACGGACAGTTTACAGTTCTTC; CDR3 protein: CSGTDSLQFF
clone size: once; J gene: TRBJ2-3; D gene: -; V gene: TRBV20-1; CDR3 DNA: TGCAGTGCTCCTTCGGAACGGGGGCTCTCCACAGATACGCAGTATTTT; CDR3 protein: CSAPSERGLSTDTQYF
clone size: -; J gene: TRBJ2-7; D gene: TRBD2; V gene: TRBV12-3/TRBV12-4; CDR3 DNA: TGTGCCAGCAGTTTGGGACTAGCGGGGGGGGCTACCCAGTACTTC; CDR3 protein: CASSLGLAGGATQYF
clone size: few; J gene: TRBJ2-5; D gene: -; V gene: TRBV5-6; CDR3 DNA: TGTGCCAGCAGGAAGACCGGGACAATCCAAGAGACCCAGTACTTC; CDR3 protein: CASRKTGTIQETQYF
clone size: few; J gene: TRBJ2-5; D gene: -; V gene: TRBV6-5; CDR3 DNA: TGTGCCAGCAGTTACTCACCTTGGGGGCGGGAGACCCAGTACTTC; CDR3 protein: CASSYSPWGRETQYF
clone size: -; J gene: TRBJ2-5; D gene: TRBD1; V gene: TRBV27; CDR3 DNA: TGTGCCAGCAGTGCACTCACAGGGGAGAGATTGGAGACCCGGTACTTC; CDR3 protein: CASSALTGERLETRYF
clone size: -; J gene: TRBJ1-2; D gene: -; V gene: TRBV7-2; CDR3 DNA: TGTGCCAGCAGCCATTCCCCGGGGTATGGCTACACCTTC; CDR3 protein: CASSHSPGYGYTF
clone size: -; J gene: TRBJ2-7; D gene: TRBD1; V gene: TRBV6-1; CDR3 DNA: TGTGCCAGCAGCCGGACAGGGGGCGACACGGGGCAGTACTTC; CDR3 protein: CASSRTGGDTGQYF
clone size: -; J gene: TRBJ2-3; D gene: -; V gene: TRBV11-1; CDR3 DNA: TGTGCCAGCAGCTTAGAGGGGGGGGCCATGGATACGCAGTATTTT; CDR3 protein: CASSLEGGAMDTQYF
clone size: -; J gene: TRBJ2-7; D gene: -; V gene: TRBV18; CDR3 DNA: TGTGCCAGCTCACCTTCCAGGGGAGGCAGCTCCTACAATGAGCAGTACTTC; CDR3 protein: CASSPSRGGSSYNEQYF
clone size: -; J gene: TRBJ2-1; D gene: TRBD2; V gene: TRBV12-5; CDR3 DNA: TGTGCTAGTGGTTTAGGCCATAGCGGGGGTCGCGGTGAGCAGTTCTTC; CDR3 protein: CASGLGHSGGRGEQFF
clone size: few; J gene: TRBJ2-7; D gene: TRBD1; V gene: TRBV5-6; CDR3 DNA: TGTGCCAGCAGACGGACAGGGACACGCTACGAGCAGTACTTC; CDR3 protein: CASRRTGTRYEQYF
clone size: -; J gene: TRBJ2-7; D gene: -; V gene: TRBV20-1; CDR3 DNA: TGCAGTGCTAGCTGGCAGGGCTACGAGCAGTACTTC; CDR3 protein: CSASWQGYEQYF
clone size: -; J gene: TRBJ2-5; D gene: -; V gene: TRBV7-6; CDR3 DNA: TGTGCCAGCAGCGCCAGGGGCGGGAGACAAGAGACCCAGTACTTC; CDR3 protein: CASSARGGRQETQYF
clone size: few; J gene: TRBJ2-7; D gene: -; V gene: TRBV7-2; CDR3 DNA: TGTGCCAGCAGCTTCAGAAGGAGCTACGAGCAGTACTTC; CDR3 protein: CASSFRRSYEQYF
clone size: -; J gene: TRBJ1-1; D gene: -; V gene: TRBV3-1; CDR3 DNA: TGTGCCAGCAGCCCGACACAGGGAGTGGACACTGAAGCTTTCTTT; CDR3 protein: CASSPTQGVDTEAFF
clone size: few; J gene: TRBJ2-1; D gene: TRBD2; V gene: TRBV5-1; CDR3 DNA: TGCGCCAGCAGCTTGGCCGTTTCGGGGGGAATCTCCTACAATGAGCAGTTCTTC; CDR3 protein: CASSLAVSGGISYNEQFF
clone size: -; J gene: TRBJ2-5; D gene: TRBD1; V gene: TRBV28; CDR3 DNA: TGTGCCAGCAGTCCCGCGGCCTTAGGGGGCGCCGATGAGACCCAGTACTTC; CDR3 protein: CASSPAALGGADETQYF
clone size: few; J gene: TRBJ1-4; D gene: -; V gene: TRBV4-3; CDR3 DNA: TGCGCCAGCAGCCAAGATACGCTGGGGAGGGAACTGTTTTTT; CDR3 protein: CASSQDTLGRELFF
clone size: few; J gene: TRBJ2-3; D gene: TRBD1; V gene: TRBV6-5; CDR3 DNA: TGTGCCAGCAGTAGTCAGGGGGCTCGGGATACGCAGTATTTT; CDR3 protein: CASSSQGARDTQYF
clone size: -; J gene: TRBJ1-2; D gene: TRBD1; V gene: TRBV12-3/TRBV12-4; CDR3 DNA: TGTGCCAGCTCTACCGAAGGCAGGGGGGTTGGTGGCTACACCTTC; CDR3 protein: CASSTEGRGVGGYTF
clone size: -; J gene: TRBJ2-5; D gene: -; V gene: TRBV2; CDR3 DNA: TGTGCCTCGGCAATCTCGGAGACCCAGTACTTC; CDR3 protein: CASAISETQYF
clone size: -; J gene: TRBJ2-1; D gene: -; V gene: TRBV6-1; CDR3 DNA: TGTGCCAGTCGAAGACTCAGTCAGGGGCACAATGAGCAGTTCTTC; CDR3 protein: CASRRLSQGHNEQFF
clone size: -; J gene: TRBJ2-3; D gene: TRBD2; V gene: TRBV28; CDR3 DNA: TGTGCCAGCACCCCTCTAGCGGGGGGTACAGATACGCAGTATTTT; CDR3 protein: CASTPLAGGTDTQYF
clone size: -; J gene: TRBJ2-1; D gene: TRBD2; V gene: TRBV7-9; CDR3 DNA: TGTGCCAGCAGTCATACGACTGGGGACCTAGCGGGGGGGAATGAGCAGTTCTTC; CDR3 protein: CASSHTTGDLAGGNEQFF
clone size: -; J gene: TRBJ1-2; D gene: -; V gene: TRBV27; CDR3 DNA: TGTGCCAGCAGTCATAAGCGAGGGGATGGCTACACCTTC; CDR3 protein: CASSHKRGDGYTF